This TCR beta chain emerged from a study of blood T cell repertoires in COVID-19. Study-wide context: Italy, Spain and the United States were the sources of the convalescent and acute COVID-19 samples.

Original data processing: Amplification from reference gene primers served as the basis for estimated nucleated cell counts. The method was immunoSEQ multiplex PCR; TCRdb's version includes in-frame clones alone and lacks a portion of them. Clone size and the V and J calls come from that table; the DNA yielded D and trimming. The table includes about 270,000 clones, 86% detected once. The CDR3 totals 13 residues. J lost 14 bases, V lost 5 bases, and 8 bases had no gene match. Germline loops: CDR1 MNHEY, CDR2 SVGEGT. V gene TRBV6-2 or TRBV6-3 combines with J gene TRBJ1-6; 8 nucleotides match TRBD1. Sample: peripheral blood. This sequence was found in a woman aged 60 to 75 who had recovered from COVID-19. The CDR3 DNA follows: TGTGCCAGCAGTCTGGGGGACAGGATGGCCCTCCACTTT. Protein product: CASSLGDRMALHF.